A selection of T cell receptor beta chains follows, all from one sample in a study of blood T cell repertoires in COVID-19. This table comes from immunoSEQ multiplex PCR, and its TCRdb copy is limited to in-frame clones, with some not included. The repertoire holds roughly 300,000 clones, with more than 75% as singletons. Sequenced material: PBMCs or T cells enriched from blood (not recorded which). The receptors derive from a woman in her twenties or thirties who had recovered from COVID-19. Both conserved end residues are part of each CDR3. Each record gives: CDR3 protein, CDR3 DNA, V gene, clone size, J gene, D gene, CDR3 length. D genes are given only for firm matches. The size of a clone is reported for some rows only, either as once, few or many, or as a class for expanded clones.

cdr3_aa: CAWGTGGTGELFF
cdr3_nt: TGTGCCTGGGGGACAGGGGGCACCGGGGAGCTGTTTTTT
v_call: TRBV30
clone_size: NA
j_call: TRBJ2-2
d_call: TRBD1
cdr3_length: 13

cdr3_aa: CATSKDRSTGELFF
cdr3_nt: TGTGCCACCAGCAAGGACAGGTCAACCGGGGAGCTGTTTTTT
v_call: TRBV15
clone_size: NA
j_call: TRBJ2-2
d_call: TRBD1
cdr3_length: 14

cdr3_aa: CASSLSLTGVQPQHF
cdr3_nt: TGTGCCAGCAGTTTATCGTTGACAGGGGTTCAGCCCCAGCATTTT
v_call: TRBV27
clone_size: once
j_call: TRBJ1-5
d_call: TRBD1
cdr3_length: 15

cdr3_aa: CASSEVDRAPPLHF
cdr3_nt: TGCGCCAGCAGTGAGGTGGACAGGGCGCCCCCCCTCCACTTT
v_call: TRBV10-2
clone_size: once
j_call: TRBJ1-6
d_call: TRBD1
cdr3_length: 14

cdr3_aa: CASSAGDRSSYNEQFF
cdr3_nt: TGTGCCAGCTCTGCTGGGGACAGGAGCTCCTACAATGAGCAGTTCTTC
v_call: TRBV10-3
clone_size: NA
j_call: TRBJ2-1
d_call: TRBD1
cdr3_length: 16

cdr3_aa: CASSGLAGADTQYF
cdr3_nt: TGTGCCAGCAGCGGACTAGCGGGGGCAGATACGCAGTATTTT
v_call: TRBV6-2/TRBV6-3
clone_size: NA
j_call: TRBJ2-3
d_call: TRBD2
cdr3_length: 14

cdr3_aa: CASSYSIGTSGRDEQFF
cdr3_nt: TGTGCCAGCAGTTACTCGATCGGGACTAGCGGGAGGGATGAGCAGTTCTTC
v_call: TRBV6-2/TRBV6-3
clone_size: once
j_call: TRBJ2-1
d_call: TRBD2
cdr3_length: 17

cdr3_aa: CASSQTGRQETQYF
cdr3_nt: TGCGCCAGCAGCCAAACGGGAAGGCAAGAGACCCAGTACTTC
v_call: TRBV4-3
clone_size: once
j_call: TRBJ2-5
d_call: NA
cdr3_length: 14

cdr3_aa: CASSWGQGGYQPQHF
cdr3_nt: TGTGCCAGCAGCTGGGGACAGGGAGGTTATCAGCCCCAGCATTTT
v_call: TRBV6-2/TRBV6-3
clone_size: NA
j_call: TRBJ1-5
d_call: TRBD1
cdr3_length: 15

cdr3_aa: CASSAPSGTGMASGNTIYF
cdr3_nt: TGTGCCAGCAGCGCCCCTTCCGGGACAGGGATGGCGTCCGGAAACACCATATATTTT
v_call: TRBV9
clone_size: NA
j_call: TRBJ1-3
d_call: TRBD1
cdr3_length: 19

cdr3_aa: CASKRPAGNTGELFF
cdr3_nt: TGTGCCAGCAAACGCCCAGCGGGGAACACCGGGGAGCTGTTTTTT
v_call: TRBV28
clone_size: NA
j_call: TRBJ2-2
d_call: NA
cdr3_length: 15

cdr3_aa: CASSPGTGERGYTF
cdr3_nt: TGTGCCAGCAGCCCGGGGACAGGAGAGCGGGGCTACACCTTC
v_call: TRBV7-8
clone_size: NA
j_call: TRBJ1-2
d_call: TRBD1
cdr3_length: 14

cdr3_aa: CASNLKDRGTEAFF
cdr3_nt: TGTGCCAGCAACTTAAAGGACAGGGGCACTGAAGCTTTCTTT
v_call: TRBV7-8
clone_size: NA
j_call: TRBJ1-1
d_call: TRBD1
cdr3_length: 14

cdr3_aa: CASSEAGGTTEAFF
cdr3_nt: TGTGCCAGCAGTGAAGCTGGCGGGACCACTGAAGCTTTCTTT
v_call: TRBV6-1
clone_size: NA
j_call: TRBJ1-1
d_call: NA
cdr3_length: 14

cdr3_aa: CSVEQGGLEAFF
cdr3_nt: TGCAGCGTTGAACAGGGAGGCCTTGAAGCTTTCTTT
v_call: TRBV29-1
clone_size: NA
j_call: TRBJ1-1
d_call: NA
cdr3_length: 12

cdr3_aa: CASSQLPGLIGQPQHF
cdr3_nt: TGCGCCAGCAGCCAGTTGCCGGGACTAATAGGACAGCCCCAGCATTTT
v_call: TRBV4-1
clone_size: NA
j_call: TRBJ1-5
d_call: NA
cdr3_length: 16